This T cell receptor (beta chain) originates from a study of T cells after yellow fever vaccination. TCRdb fed the 5' RACE reads into MiXCR, producing one record per CDR3 protein. This table holds 450,000 to 550,000 distinct CDR3 sequences, roughly 21% found once. Study-level points and caveats: Some clonotypes were seen in both the CD4 and the CD8 compartments. These made up a small share and likely arose from convergent recombination.

About this clonotype itself: Its specificity is unknown.

The starting material was PBMCs, obtained 15 days after the yellow fever booster vaccination. The source is a man younger than 45 who received the YFV17D yellow fever vaccine.

This CDR3 is CASSFLAGGGELFF. In DNA form, the CDR3 reads TGTGCCAGCAGTTTCCTAGCGGGAGGTGGGGAGCTGTTTTTT. V usage is TRBV6-2 or TRBV6-3 and J usage is TRBJ2-2; 11 nucleotides match TRBD2. The ends lost 4 bases at V and 8 bases at J; junction bases unmatched: 3. Germline assignment: CDR1 MNHEY and CDR2 SVGEGT. The CDR3 runs 14 residues.